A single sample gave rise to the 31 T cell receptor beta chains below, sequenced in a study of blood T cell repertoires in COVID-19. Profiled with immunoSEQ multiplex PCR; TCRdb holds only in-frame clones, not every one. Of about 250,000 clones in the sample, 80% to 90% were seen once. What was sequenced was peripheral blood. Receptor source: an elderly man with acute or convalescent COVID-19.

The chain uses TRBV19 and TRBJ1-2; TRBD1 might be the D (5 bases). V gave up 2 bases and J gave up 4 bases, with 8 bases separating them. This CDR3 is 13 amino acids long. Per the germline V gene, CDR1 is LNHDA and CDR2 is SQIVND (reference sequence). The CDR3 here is CASSINRSYGYTF. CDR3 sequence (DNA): TGTGCCAGTAGTATAAACAGGTCCTATGGCTACACCTTC.

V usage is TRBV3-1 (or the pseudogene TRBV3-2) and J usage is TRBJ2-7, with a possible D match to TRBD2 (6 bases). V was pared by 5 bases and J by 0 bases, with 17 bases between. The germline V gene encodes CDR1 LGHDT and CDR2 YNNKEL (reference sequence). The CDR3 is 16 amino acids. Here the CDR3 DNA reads TGTGCCAGCAGCTATATCAGAAGGGGAGGCTCCTACGAGCAGTACTTC. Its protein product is CASSYIRRGGSYEQYF.

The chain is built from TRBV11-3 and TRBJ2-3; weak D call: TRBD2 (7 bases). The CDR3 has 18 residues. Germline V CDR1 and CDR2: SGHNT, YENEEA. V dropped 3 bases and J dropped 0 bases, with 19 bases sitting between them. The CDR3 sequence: CASSLGVAGASSTDTQYF. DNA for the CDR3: TGTGCCAGCAGCTTGGGTGTGGCGGGGGCCTCTAGCACAGATACGCAGTATTTT. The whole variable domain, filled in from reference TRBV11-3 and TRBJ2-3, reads EAGVVQSPRYKIIEKKQPVAFWCNPISGHNTLYWYLQNLGQGPELLIRYENEEAVDDSQLPKDRFSAERLKGVDSTLKIQPAELGDSAVYLCASSLGVAGASSTDTQYFGPGTRLTVL.

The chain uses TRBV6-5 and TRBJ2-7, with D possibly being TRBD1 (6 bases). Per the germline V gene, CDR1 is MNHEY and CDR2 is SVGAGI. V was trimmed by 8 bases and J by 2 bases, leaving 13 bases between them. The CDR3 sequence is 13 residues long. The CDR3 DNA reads TGTGCCAGCGGACAGCCAGGGCCCTACGAGCAGTACTTC. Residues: CASGQPGPYEQYF.

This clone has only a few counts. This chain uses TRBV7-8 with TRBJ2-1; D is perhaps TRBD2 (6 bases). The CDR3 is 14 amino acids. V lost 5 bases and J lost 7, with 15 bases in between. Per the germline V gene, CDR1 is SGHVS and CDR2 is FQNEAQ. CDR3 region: CASSQRRAGNEQFF. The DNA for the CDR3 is TGTGCCAGCAGCCAACGACGGGCGGGGAATGAGCAGTTCTTC.

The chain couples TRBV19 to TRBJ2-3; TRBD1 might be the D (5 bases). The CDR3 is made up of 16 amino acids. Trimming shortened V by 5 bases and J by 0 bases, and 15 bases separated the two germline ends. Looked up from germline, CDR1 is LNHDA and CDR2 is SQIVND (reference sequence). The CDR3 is CASSPSRGPSTDTQYF. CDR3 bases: TGTGCCAGTAGTCCGAGTAGGGGCCCTAGCACAGATACGCAGTATTTT.

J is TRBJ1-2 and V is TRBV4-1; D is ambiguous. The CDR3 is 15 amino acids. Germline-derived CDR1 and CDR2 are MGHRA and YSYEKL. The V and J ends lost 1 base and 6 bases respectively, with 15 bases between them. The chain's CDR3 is CASSQGTRGFDGYTF. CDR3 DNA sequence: TGCGCCAGCAGCCAAGGAACTAGAGGGTTCGATGGCTACACCTTC.

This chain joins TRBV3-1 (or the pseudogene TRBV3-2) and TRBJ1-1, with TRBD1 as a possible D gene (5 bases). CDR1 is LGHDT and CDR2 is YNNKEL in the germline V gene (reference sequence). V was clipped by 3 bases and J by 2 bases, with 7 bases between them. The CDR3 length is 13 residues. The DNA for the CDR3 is TGTGCCAGCAGCCAGACAGCAAACACTGAAGCTTTCTTT. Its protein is CASSQTANTEAFF.

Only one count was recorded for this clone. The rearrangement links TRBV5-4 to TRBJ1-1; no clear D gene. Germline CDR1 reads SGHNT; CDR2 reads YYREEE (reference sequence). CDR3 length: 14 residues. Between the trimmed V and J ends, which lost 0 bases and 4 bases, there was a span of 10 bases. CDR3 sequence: CASSLGGISTEAFF. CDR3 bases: TGTGCCAGCAGCTTGGGAGGGATCTCCACTGAAGCTTTCTTT.

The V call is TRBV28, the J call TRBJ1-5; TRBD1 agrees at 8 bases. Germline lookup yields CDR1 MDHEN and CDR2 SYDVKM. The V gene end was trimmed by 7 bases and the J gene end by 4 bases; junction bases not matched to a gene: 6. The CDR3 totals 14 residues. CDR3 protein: CASKAGTGNQPQHF. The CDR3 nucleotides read TGTGCCAGCAAAGCCGGGACAGGAAATCAGCCCCAGCATTTT.

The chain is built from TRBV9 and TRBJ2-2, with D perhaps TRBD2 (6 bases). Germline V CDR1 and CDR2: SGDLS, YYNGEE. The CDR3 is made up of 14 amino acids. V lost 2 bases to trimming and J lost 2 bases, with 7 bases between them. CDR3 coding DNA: TGTGCCAGCAGCGTTAGCGGTAACACCGGGGAGCTGTTTTTT. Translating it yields CASSVSGNTGELFF.

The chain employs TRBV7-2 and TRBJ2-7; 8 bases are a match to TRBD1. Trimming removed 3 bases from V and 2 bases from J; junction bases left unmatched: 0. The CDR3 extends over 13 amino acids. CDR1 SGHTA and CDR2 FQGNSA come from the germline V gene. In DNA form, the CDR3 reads TGTGCCAGCAGCTTGGACAGGGCCTACGAGCAGTACTTC. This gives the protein CASSLDRAYEQYF.

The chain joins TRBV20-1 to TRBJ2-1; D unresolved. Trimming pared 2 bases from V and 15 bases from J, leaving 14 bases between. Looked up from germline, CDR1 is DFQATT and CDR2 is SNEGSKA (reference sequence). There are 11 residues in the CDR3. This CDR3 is CSARPTQEPFF. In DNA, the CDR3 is TGCAGTGCTAGACCCACCCAGGAACCGTTCTTC.

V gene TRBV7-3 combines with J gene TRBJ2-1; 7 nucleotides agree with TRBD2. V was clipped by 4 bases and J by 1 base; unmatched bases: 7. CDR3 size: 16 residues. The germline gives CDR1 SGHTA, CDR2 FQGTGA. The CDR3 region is CASSSVGGGSYNEQFF. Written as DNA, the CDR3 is TGTGCCAGCAGCTCCGTCGGGGGAGGGTCCTACAATGAGCAGTTCTTC.

CDR3 nucleotide sequence: TGTGCCAGCAGTCCCGGGGAGGACGAGCAGTACTTC. Protein product: CASSPGEDEQYF. The chain combines TRBV2 with TRBJ2-7, with D perhaps TRBD2 (6 bases). The germline V gene has CDR1 SNHLY and CDR2 FYNNEI. This CDR3 spans 12 amino acids. V was shortened by 5 bases and J by 5 bases, with 10 bases between the two germline ends.

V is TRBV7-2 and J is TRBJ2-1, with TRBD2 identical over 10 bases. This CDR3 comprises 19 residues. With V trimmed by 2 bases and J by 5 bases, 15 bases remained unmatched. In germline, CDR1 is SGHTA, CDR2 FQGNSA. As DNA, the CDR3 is TGTGCCAGCAGCTTAACGCTAACGCTTAGCGGGAGGAGGGACAATGAGCAGTTCTTC. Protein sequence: CASSLTLTLSGRRDNEQFF.

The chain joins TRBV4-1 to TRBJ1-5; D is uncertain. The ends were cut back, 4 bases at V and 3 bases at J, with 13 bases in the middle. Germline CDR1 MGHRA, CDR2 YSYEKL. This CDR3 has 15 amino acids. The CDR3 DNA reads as TGCGCCAGCAGCCCATACCCAACTAACAATCAGCCCCAGCATTTT. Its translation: CASSPYPTNNQPQHF.

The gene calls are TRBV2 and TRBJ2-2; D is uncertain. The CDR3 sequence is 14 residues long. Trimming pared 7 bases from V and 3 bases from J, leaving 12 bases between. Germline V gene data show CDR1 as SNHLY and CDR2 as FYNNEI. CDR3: CASNFGLHTGELFF. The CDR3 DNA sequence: TGTGCCAGCAACTTTGGGCTACACACCGGGGAGCTGTTTTTT.

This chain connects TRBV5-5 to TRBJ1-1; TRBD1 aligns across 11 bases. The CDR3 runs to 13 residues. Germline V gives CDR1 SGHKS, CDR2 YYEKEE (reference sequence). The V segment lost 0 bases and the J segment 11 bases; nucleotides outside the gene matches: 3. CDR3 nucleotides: TGTGCCAGCAGCTTGGAGGGACAGGGGGTTGCTTTCTTT. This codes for CASSLEGQGVAFF. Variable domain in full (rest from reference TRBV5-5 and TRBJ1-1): DAGVTQSPTHLIKTRGQQVTLRCSPISGHKSVSWYQQVLGQGPQFIFQYYEKEERGRGNFPDRFSARQFPNYSSELNVNALLLGDSALYLCASSLEGQGVAFFGQGTRLTVV.

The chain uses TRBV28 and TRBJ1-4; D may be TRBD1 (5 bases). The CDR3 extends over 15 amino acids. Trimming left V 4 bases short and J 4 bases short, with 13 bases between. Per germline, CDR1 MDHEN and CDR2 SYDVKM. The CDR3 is CASSYRQSHNEKLFF. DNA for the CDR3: TGTGCCAGCAGTTATAGACAGAGCCATAATGAAAAACTGTTTTTT.

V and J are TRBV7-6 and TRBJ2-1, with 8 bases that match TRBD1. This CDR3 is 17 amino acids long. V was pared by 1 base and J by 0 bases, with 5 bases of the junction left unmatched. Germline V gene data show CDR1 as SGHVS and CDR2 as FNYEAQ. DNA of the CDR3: TGTGCCAGCAGCTTAGTGTCGGACAGGGTCTCCTACAATGAGCAGTTCTTC. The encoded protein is CASSLVSDRVSYNEQFF.

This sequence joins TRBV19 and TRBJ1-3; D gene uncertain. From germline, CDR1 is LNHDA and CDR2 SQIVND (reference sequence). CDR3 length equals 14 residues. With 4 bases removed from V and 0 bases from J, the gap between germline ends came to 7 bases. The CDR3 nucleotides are TGTGCCAGTAGTAGAGATTACTCTGGAAACACCATATATTTT. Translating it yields CASSRDYSGNTIYF.

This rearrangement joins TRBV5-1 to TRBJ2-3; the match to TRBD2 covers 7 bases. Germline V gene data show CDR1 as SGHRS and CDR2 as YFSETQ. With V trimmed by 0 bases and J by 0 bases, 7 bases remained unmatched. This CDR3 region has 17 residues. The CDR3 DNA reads TGCGCCAGCAGCTTGGGAGGCGGGGGAGCTAGCACAGATACGCAGTATTTT. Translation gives CASSLGGGGASTDTQYF.

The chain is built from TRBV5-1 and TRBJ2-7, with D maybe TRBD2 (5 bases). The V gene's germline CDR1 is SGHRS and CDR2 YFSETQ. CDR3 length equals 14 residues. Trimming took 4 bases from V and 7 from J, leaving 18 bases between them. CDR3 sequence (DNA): TGCGCCAGCAGCCTCGGGAACCCCCAAGGAGAGCAGTACTTC. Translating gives CASSLGNPQGEQYF.

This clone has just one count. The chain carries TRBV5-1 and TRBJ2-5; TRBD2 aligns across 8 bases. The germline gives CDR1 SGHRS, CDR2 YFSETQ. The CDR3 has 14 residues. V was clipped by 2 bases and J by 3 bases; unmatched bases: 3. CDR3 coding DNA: TGCGCCAGCAGCTTTTATAGCGGGAAAGAGACCCAGTACTTC. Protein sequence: CASSFYSGKETQYF.

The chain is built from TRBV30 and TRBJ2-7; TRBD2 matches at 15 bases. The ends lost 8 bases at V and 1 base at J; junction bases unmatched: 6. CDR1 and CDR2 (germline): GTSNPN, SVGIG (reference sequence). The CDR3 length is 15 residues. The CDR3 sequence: CAEGLAGGRSYEQYF. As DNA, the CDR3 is TGTGCCGAAGGACTAGCGGGAGGGAGGTCCTACGAGCAGTACTTC.

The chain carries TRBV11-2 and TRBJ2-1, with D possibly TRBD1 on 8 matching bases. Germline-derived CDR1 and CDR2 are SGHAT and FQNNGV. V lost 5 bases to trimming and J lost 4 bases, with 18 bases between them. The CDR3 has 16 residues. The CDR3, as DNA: TGTGCCAGCAGCGATAACAGGGGGGGTTTTTACAATGAGCAGTTCTTC. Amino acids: CASSDNRGGFYNEQFF.

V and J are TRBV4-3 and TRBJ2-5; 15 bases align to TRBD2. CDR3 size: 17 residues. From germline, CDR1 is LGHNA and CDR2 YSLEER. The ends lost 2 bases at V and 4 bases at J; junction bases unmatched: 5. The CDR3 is CASSQSRTSGRGETQYF. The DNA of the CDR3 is TGCGCCAGCAGCCAATCTAGGACTAGCGGGAGGGGAGAGACCCAGTACTTC.

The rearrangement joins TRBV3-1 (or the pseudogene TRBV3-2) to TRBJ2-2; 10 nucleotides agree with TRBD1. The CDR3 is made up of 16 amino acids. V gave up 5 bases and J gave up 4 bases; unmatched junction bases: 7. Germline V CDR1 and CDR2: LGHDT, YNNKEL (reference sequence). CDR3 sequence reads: CASSLGQGRSTGELFF. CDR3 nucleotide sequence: TGTGCCAGCAGCTTGGGACAGGGGAGGTCCACCGGGGAGCTGTTTTTT.

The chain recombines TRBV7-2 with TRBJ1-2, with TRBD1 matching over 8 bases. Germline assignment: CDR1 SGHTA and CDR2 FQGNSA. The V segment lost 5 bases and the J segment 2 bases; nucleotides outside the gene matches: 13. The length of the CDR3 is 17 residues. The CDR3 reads CASSPDRGQGGNYGYTF. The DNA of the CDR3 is TGTGCCAGCAGCCCCGACCGAGGACAGGGAGGGAACTATGGCTACACCTTC.

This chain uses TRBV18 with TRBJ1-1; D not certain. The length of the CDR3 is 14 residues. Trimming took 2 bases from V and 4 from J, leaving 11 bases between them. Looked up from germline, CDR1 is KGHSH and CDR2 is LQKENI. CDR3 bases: TGTGCCAGCTCACCAGGATCGGGAGGCACTGAAGCTTTCTTT. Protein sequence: CASSPGSGGTEAFF.